This TCR beta chain came from a study of cytomegalovirus exposure and HLA in healthy donors. The study's findings and limits: Clonal expansion, a later analysis showed, was greater in HLA-associated TCR beta chains than in equally common others.

Germline CDR1 SGHNT, CDR2 YYREEE (reference sequence). The V end lost 2 bases, the J end lost 3 bases, and 6 bases lay between the germline ends. CDR3 length equals 12 residues. The study ran its PCR with 60 Vbeta and 13 Jbeta primers. Profiled with immunoSEQ multiplex PCR; TCRdb holds only in-frame clones, not every one. The table has roughly 150,000 clones, around 70% seen once. Comment on this clone: Its cognate antigen is unknown.

The gene calls are TRBV5-4 and TRBJ2-7, with D maybe TRBD1 (5 bases). Sequenced material: PBMCs. The clonotype comes from a woman in her twenties or thirties in good health and CMV-seronegative. CDR3 protein: CASSFQGYEQYV. CDR3 sequence (DNA): TGTGCCAGCAGCTTTCAGGGCTACGAGCAGTACGTC.